The clone carrying this T cell receptor beta chain has ten or more counts. Antigen: not known. This sample is part of a study of CD8 T cells in ankylosing spondylitis. TCRdb independently ran MiXCR on the 5' RACE reads; one entry per CDR3 protein. The sample carries 250,000 to 350,000 distinct CDR3 sequences, around 20% recorded once. Whole-study findings and limits: A TCR beta motif of 8 or 9 highly homologous variants appeared characteristic of ankylosing spondylitis blood.

The TCR sequence derives from a female donor with ankylosing spondylitis or in good health (not recorded which). The sample consisted of blood, either unsorted or a sorted T cell fraction (not recorded which).

The CDR3 protein is CASSSSARGTEAFF. The CDR3 coding sequence is TGTGCCAGCAGTTCCTCCGCAAGGGGCACTGAAGCTTTCTTT. The chain couples TRBV12-3 or TRBV12-4 to TRBJ1-1; TRBD1 might be the D (5 bases). Trimming took 4 bases from V and 4 from J, leaving 13 bases between them. The CDR3 spans 14 residues.